This T cell receptor (beta chain) was obtained from a study of graft-versus-host responses after intestinal transplantation. Concerning this clone: Its specificity is not known. Distinct nucleotide sequences in the sample also encode this CDR3.

Only in-frame clones appear in the TCRdb table, and some are missing; sequencing was by immunoSEQ multiplex PCR. The sample lists about 90,000 clones, approximately 92% occurring once. The origin of this receptor is a human donor who received an intestinal transplant. The sample consisted of unstimulated CD4+ T cells sorted from spleen or lymph node cells, taken before intestinal transplant.

The chain's CDR3 is CASSLAGAYEQYF. The CDR3 DNA is TGTGCCAGCAGTCTAGCGGGAGCGTACGAGCAGTACTTC. V gene TRBV28 combines with J gene TRBJ2-7; 10 nucleotides line up with TRBD2. Germline V CDR1 and CDR2: MDHEN, SYDVKM. The CDR3 has 13 residues. The trim removed 5 bases at V and 4 bases at J, leaving 2 bases unmatched. Full variable domain (missing parts from reference TRBV28 and TRBJ2-7): DVKVTQSSRYLVKRTGEKVFLECVQDMDHENMFWYRQDPGLGLRLIYFSYDVKMKEKGDIPEGYSVSREKKERFSLILESASTNQTSMYLCASSLAGAYEQYFGPGTRLTVT.